This T cell receptor beta chain was observed in a study of low-dose radiotherapy and immunotherapy resistance in tumors. Noted time point: before trial treatment. V was clipped by 3 bases and J by 7 bases; unmatched bases: 7. The CDR3 is 14 amino acids. Germline values: CDR1 DFQATT, CDR2 SNEGSKA (reference sequence). TRAV- and TRBV-specific primers were used for first-strand cDNA, which covered alpha and beta chains. The PCR that amplified TCRs ran for approximately 18 cycles, relying on a constant-region primer and a V-primer adapter. TCRdb fed the reads into MiXCR, producing one record per CDR3 protein. The sample shows under 90,000 distinct CDR3 sequences, around 31% of them seen only once.

The chain uses TRBV20-1 and TRBJ2-7; 12 positions match TRBD2. Sequencing used PBMCs, obtained before treatment. The source of this sequence is a female donor with ovarian cancer. CDR3 in amino acids: CSASKTSGSGEQYF. CDR3 DNA sequence: TGCAGTGCTAGTAAGACTAGCGGGAGTGGGGAGCAGTACTTC.